This T cell receptor beta chain was recorded in a study of cytomegalovirus exposure and HLA in healthy donors. Findings and caveats of the study: A list of roughly 160 TCR beta chains associated with cytomegalovirus was given.

A multiplex PCR was run with 60 Vbeta primers and 13 Jbeta primers. Some clones are missing from TCRdb's copy, which holds only in-frame ones; the method was immunoSEQ multiplex PCR. The sample table includes about 140,000 clones. Notes on this clone: Antigen specificity is unknown.

V gave up 8 bases and J gave up 0 bases, with 11 bases separating them. This CDR3 spans 14 amino acids. CDR1 is MGHRA and CDR2 is YSYEKL in the germline V gene. V gene TRBV4-1 combines with J gene TRBJ1-3, with D hard to call. The source material was PBMCs. The source of this sequence is a woman aged 18-29 years in good health and CMV-seronegative. CDR3 DNA: TGCGCCAGCCAGGACTGGCCCTCTGGAAACACCATATATTTT. The encoded protein is CASQDWPSGNTIYF.